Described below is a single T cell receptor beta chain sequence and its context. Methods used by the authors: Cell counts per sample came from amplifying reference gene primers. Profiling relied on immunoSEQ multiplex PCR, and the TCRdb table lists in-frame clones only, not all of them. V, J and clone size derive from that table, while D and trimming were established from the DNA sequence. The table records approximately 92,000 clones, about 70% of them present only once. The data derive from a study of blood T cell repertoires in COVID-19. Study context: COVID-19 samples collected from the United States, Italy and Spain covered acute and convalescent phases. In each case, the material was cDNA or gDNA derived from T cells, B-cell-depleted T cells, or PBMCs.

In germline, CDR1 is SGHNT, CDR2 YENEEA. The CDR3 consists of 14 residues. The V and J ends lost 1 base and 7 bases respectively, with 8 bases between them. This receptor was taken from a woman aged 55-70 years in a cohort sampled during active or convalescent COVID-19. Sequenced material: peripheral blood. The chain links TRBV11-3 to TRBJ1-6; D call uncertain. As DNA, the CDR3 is TGTGCCAGCAGCTTAGGGGCGACAAATTCACCCCTCCACTTT. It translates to CASSLGATNSPLHF.